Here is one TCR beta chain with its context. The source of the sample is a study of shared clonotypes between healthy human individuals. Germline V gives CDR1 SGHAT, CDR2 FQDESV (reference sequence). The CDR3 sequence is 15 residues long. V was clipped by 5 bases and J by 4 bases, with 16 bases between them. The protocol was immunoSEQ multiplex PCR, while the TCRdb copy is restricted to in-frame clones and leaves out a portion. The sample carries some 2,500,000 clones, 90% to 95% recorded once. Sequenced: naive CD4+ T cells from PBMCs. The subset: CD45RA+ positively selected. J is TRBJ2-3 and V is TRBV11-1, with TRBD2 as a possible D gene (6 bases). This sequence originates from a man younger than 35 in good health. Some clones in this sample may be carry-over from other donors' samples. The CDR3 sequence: CASSNRGRKSDTQYF. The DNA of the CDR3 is TGTGCCAGCAGCAACCGGGGGAGGAAATCAGATACGCAGTATTTT. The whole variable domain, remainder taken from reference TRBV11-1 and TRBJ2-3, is EAEVAQSPRYKITEKSQAVAFWCDPISGHATLYWYRQILGQGPELLVQFQDESVVDDSQLPKDRFSAERLKGVDSTLKIQPAELGDSAMYLCASSNRGRKSDTQYFGPGTRLTVL.